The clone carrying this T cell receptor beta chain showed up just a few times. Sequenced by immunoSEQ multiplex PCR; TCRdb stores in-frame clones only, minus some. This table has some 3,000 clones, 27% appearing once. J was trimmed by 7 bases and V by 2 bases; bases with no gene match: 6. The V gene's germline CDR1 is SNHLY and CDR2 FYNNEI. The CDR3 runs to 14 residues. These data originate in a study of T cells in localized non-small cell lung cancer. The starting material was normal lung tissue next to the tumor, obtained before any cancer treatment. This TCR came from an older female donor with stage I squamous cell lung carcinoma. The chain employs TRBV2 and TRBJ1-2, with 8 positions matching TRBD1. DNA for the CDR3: TGTGCCAGCAGTGAATCACAGGGGGTAGTTGGCTACACCTTC. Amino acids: CASSESQGVVGYTF.